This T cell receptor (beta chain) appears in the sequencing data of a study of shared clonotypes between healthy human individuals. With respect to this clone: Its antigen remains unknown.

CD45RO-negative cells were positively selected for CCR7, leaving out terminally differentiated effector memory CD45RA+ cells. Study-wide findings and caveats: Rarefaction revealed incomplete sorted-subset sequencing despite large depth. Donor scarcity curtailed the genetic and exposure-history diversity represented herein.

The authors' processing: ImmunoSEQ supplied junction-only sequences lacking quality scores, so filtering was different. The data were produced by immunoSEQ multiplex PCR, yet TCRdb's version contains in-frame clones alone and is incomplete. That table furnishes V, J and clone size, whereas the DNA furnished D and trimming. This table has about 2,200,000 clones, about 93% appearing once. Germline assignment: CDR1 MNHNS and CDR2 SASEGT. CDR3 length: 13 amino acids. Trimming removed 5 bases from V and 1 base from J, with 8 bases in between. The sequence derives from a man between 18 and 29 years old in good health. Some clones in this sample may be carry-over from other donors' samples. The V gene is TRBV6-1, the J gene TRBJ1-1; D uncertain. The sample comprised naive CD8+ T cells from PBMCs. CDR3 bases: TGTGCCAGCAGTACCTCCCCGAACACTGAAGCTTTCTTT. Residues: CASSTSPNTEAFF.